A single TCR beta chain is shown here with its context. Its antigen is not known. The data were taken from a study of cytomegalovirus exposure and HLA in healthy donors. In the study overall: The 95 to 150 validation repertoires, a later analysis reported, used the same platform as the approximately 700 first-cohort repertoires.

The method was immunoSEQ multiplex PCR; TCRdb's version includes in-frame clones alone and lacks a portion of them. Altogether over 85,000 clones are present, 84% being singletons, with the ten largest covering 12%. Study findings and constraints: Most TCRs appeared rarely, but some public TCRs recurred in many donors.

From germline, CDR1 is KGHSH and CDR2 LQKENI. This CDR3 spans 14 amino acids. Trimming pared 3 bases from V and 4 bases from J, leaving 13 bases between. Input material: PBMCs. This sequence was found in a woman aged 18-30 years in good health and CMV-seropositive. The chain couples TRBV18 to TRBJ2-7, with D perhaps TRBD1 (5 bases). The CDR3 is CASSPSIQEYEQYF. The DNA of the CDR3 is TGTGCCAGCTCACCGAGCATACAGGAGTACGAGCAGTACTTC.